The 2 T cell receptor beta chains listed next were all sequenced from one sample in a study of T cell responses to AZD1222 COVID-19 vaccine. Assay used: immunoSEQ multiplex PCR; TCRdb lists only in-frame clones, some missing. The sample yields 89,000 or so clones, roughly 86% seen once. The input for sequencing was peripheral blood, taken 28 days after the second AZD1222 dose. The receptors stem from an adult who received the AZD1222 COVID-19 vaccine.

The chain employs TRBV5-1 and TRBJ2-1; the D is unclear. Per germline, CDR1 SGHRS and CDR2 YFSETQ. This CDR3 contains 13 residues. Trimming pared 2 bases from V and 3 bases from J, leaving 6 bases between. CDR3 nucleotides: TGCGCCAGCAGCTTCGGAGACTACAATGAGCAGTTCTTC. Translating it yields CASSFGDYNEQFF.

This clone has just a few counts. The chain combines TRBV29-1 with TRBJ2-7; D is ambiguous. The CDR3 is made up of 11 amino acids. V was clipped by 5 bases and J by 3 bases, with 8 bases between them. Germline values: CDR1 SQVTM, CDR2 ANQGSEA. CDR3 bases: TGCAGCGTTAAGACTCTCTACGAGCAGTACTTC. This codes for CSVKTLYEQYF.